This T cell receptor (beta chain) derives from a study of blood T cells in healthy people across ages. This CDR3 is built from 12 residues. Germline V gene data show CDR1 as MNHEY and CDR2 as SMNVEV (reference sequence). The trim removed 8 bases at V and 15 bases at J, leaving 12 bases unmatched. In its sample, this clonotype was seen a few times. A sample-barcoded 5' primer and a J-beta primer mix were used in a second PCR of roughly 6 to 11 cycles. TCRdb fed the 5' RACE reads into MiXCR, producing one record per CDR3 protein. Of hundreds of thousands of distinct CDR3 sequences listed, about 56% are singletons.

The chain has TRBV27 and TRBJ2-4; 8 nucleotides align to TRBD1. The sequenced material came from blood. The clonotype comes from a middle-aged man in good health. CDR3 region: CASSDRAGRAYF. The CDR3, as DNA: TGTGCCAGCTCGGACAGGGCCGGTAGAGCGTACTTC.